This T cell receptor beta chain emerged from a study of cytomegalovirus exposure and HLA in healthy donors. The PCR made use of 60 Vbeta and 13 Jbeta primers. TCRdb keeps only in-frame clones here, not all; method: immunoSEQ multiplex PCR. The sample has some 62,000 clones, around 87% seen once. As regards this clone: Its antigen is unidentified.

Germline CDR1 and CDR2: SQVTM and ANQGSEA. This CDR3 region has 14 residues. Unmatched junction bases numbered 5, after V lost 6 bases and J lost 2 bases. General study findings and limits: V segments that were indistinguishable, TRBV6-2 and TRBV6-3 among them, were omitted from analysis.

The chain joins TRBV29-1 to TRBJ1-1; 11 nucleotides agree with TRBD1. This clonotype was obtained from a man between 18 and 29 years old in good health and CMV-seronegative. The source material was PBMCs. The CDR3 DNA sequence: TGCAGCGTAGGACAGGGGGCAAGTAACACTGAAGCTTTCTTT. Translating it yields CSVGQGASNTEAFF.